The subject of this entry is one T cell receptor beta chain. Its target is unknown. This sample is drawn from a study of Ad26.COV2.S vaccination and SARS-CoV-2 variants. Study-level points and caveats: Non-spike TCR breadth was similar in vaccine and placebo recipients. Measures of TCR breadth and depth may have fallen short of total T cell responses. Reportedly, spike-specific CD8+ and CD4+ T cell responses achieved substantial breadth once vaccination had taken place.

Deletions cut 5 bases from V and 0 bases from J, with 8 bases between. Germline V gives CDR1 MNHEY, CDR2 SMNVEV (reference sequence). CDR3 length: 13 residues. Indicated treatment: about 20 received Ad26.COV2.S at low or high dose, single or two shots; several received placebo; per-sample allocation not given. Sampling took place 63 days after the first vaccine or placebo injection. Boston provided a donor who was an adult aged 18-55 years. Produced via immunoSEQ multiplex PCR; TCRdb's table is partial and in-frame only. The sample includes around 300,000 clones, 75% to 90% of them seen just once. The sample was peripheral blood, taken in a trial of Ad26.COV2.S vaccine versus placebo. The clonotype was recovered from a person aged 18-65 years who received the Ad26.COV2.S COVID-19 vaccine or a placebo. V gene TRBV27 combines with J gene TRBJ2-7, with D possibly matching TRBD2 (6 bases). The CDR3 region has the DNA TGTGCCAGCAGTCTAGCGTTCTCCTACGAGCAGTACTTC. Residues: CASSLAFSYEQYF.